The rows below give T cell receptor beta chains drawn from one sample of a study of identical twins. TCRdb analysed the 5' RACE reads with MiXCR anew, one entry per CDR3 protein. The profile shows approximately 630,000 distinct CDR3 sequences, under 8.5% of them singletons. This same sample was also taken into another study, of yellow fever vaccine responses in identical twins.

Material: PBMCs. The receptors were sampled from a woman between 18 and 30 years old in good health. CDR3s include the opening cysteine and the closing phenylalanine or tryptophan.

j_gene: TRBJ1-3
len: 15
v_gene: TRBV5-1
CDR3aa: CASSTDGYSGNTIYF

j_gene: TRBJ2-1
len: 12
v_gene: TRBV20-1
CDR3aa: CSLSGGNNEQFF

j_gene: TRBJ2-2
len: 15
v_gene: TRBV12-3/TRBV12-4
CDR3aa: CASSLIGSGTGELFF

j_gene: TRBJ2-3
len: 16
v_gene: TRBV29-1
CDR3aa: CSVGFTTSGISDTQYF

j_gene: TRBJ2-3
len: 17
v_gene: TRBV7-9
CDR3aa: CASSLSAPGQGGDTQYF

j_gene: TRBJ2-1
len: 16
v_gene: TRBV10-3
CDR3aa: CAISNPPVGAAGEQFF

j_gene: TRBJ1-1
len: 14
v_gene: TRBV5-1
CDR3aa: CASSPSTANTEAFF

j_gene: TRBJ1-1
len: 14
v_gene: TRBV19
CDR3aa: CASKTGDKVTEAFF

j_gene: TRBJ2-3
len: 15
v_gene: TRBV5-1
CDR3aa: CASSSRGQGTDTQYF

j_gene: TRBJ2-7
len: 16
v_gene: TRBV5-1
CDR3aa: CASSSIGVAGKYEQYF

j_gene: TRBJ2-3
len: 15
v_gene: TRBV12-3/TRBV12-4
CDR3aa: CASRPTLGGTDTQYF

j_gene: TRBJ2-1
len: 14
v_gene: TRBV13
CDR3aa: CASSLGGRDYEQFF

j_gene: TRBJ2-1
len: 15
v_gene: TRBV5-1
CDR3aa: CASSLEGAGVVEQFF

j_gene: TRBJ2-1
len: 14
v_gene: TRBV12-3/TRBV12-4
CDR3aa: CATHPDSPYNEQFF

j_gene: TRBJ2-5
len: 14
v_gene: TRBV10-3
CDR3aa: CAIRTDLVRETQYF

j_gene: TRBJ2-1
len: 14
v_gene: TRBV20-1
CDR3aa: CSAPPGLVHNEQFF

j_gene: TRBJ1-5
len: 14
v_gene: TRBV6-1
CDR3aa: CASSAGVGNQPQHF